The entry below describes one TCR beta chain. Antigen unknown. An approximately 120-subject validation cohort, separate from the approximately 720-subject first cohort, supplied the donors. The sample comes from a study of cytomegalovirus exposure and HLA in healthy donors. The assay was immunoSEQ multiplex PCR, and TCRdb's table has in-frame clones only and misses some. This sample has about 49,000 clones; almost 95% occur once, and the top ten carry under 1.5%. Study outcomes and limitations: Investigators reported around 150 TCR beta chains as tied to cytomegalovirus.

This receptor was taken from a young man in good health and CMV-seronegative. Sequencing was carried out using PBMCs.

The CDR3 DNA reads TGTGCCAGTACAAAAAGCGCCAACGGGATCAATGAGCAGTTCTTC. The encoded protein is CASTKSANGINEQFF. The chain uses TRBV19 and TRBJ2-1, with TRBD2 as a possible D gene (5 bases). The CDR3 extends over 15 amino acids. V was trimmed by 7 bases and J by 6 bases, leaving 19 bases between them. Germline assignment: CDR1 LNHDA and CDR2 SQIVND (reference sequence).